The next 18 T cell receptor beta chains were all read from a single sample in a study of regulatory and conventional T cells in RAG deficiency. The sorted conventional CD4+ T cells were CD25-low and CD127-high, with genomic DNA sequenced. Repertoires were generated with immunoSEQ multiplex PCR, while TCRdb's copy carries only in-frame clones and drops some. The sample includes around 30,000 clones, 90% to 95% of them seen just once. The same specimen was also included in a second study, on regulatory T cells. That report adds: The PCR used 52 TRBV and 13 TRBJ primers.

The sequenced sample consisted of CD25- CD4+ T cells sorted from blood. Receptor source: a human donor in good health.

V and J are TRBV19 and TRBJ2-2; the match to TRBD1 covers 8 bases. Germline CDR1 reads LNHDA; CDR2 reads SQIVND (reference sequence). The CDR3 is 14 residues long. Unmatched junction bases numbered 2, after V lost 8 bases and J lost 0 bases. CDR3 amino acids: CASQDRANTGELFF. The CDR3 coding sequence is TGTGCCAGTCAGGACAGGGCGAACACCGGGGAGCTGTTTTTT.

V usage is TRBV6-1 and J usage is TRBJ1-6, with D uncertain. The CDR3 consists of 15 residues. The V gene's germline CDR1 is MNHNS and CDR2 SASEGT. V shed 5 bases and J shed 8 bases, with 16 bases lying between them. The CDR3 region is CASSPGGRFDSPLHF. In DNA, the CDR3 is TGTGCCAGCAGTCCAGGTGGAAGGTTCGATTCACCCCTCCACTTT.

The V gene is TRBV28, the J gene TRBJ1-3, with 7 bases fitting TRBD1. The V segment lost 5 bases and the J segment 4 bases; nucleotides outside the gene matches: 14. The CDR3 is made up of 17 amino acids. Germline V gene sequence: CDR1 MDHEN, CDR2 SYDVKM. The CDR3 region has the DNA TGTGCCAGCAGTCTCCCTACAGGGGCGCCTTCCGGAAACACCATATATTTT. Its protein product is CASSLPTGAPSGNTIYF.

The chain recombines TRBV2 with TRBJ1-2; 7 positions agree with TRBD1. Germline V gene data show CDR1 as SNHLY and CDR2 as FYNNEI. This CDR3 spans 14 amino acids. The V and J ends lost 3 bases and 8 bases, in that order; junction bases with no gene match: 9. The CDR3 DNA reads TGTGCCAGCAGTGATTATAGACAGGGTGAGGGCTACACCTTC. Protein: CASSDYRQGEGYTF.

The chain combines TRBV19 with TRBJ2-5; no clear D gene. Trimming took 7 bases from V and 5 from J, leaving 8 bases between them. Germline lookup yields CDR1 LNHDA and CDR2 SQIVND (reference sequence). The CDR3 extends over 11 amino acids. The CDR3 region is CASTSGETQYF. CDR3 DNA: TGTGCCAGTACCTCCGGGGAGACCCAGTACTTC.

The chain joins TRBV6-4 to TRBJ2-2; D perhaps matches TRBD2 (5 bases). The CDR3 totals 15 residues. V was clipped by 7 bases and J by 6 bases, with 18 bases between them. CDR1 is MRHNA, CDR2 SNTAGT, per germline. CDR3 region: CASKAQAGSPGELFF. CDR3 nucleotide sequence: TGTGCCAGCAAGGCTCAGGCGGGTTCCCCCGGGGAGCTGTTTTTT.

The chain uses TRBV11-2 and TRBJ2-5; the match to TRBD2 covers 11 bases. This CDR3 has 15 amino acids. With 4 bases clipped from V and 5 bases from J, the junction kept 6 bases outside the gene matches. Germline CDR1 is SGHAT and CDR2 is FQNNGV. CDR3 DNA: TGTGCCAGCAGCTCCGGGACTAGCGGCCCCGAGACCCAGTACTTC. This gives the protein CASSSGTSGPETQYF.

The chain combines TRBV4-1 with TRBJ2-4; weak D call: TRBD2 (6 bases). CDR1 and CDR2 from the germline V gene are MGHRA and YSYEKL. The CDR3 has 13 amino acids. V was clipped by 3 bases and J by 15 bases, with 18 bases between them. The CDR3 DNA reads as TGCGCCAGCAGCCATCCCGGAGGGCAGAGCCTGTACTTC. This sequence encodes CASSHPGGQSLYF.

The V and J genes are TRBV7-9 and TRBJ1-2, with D possibly being TRBD1 (6 bases). The germline V gene has CDR1 SEHNR and CDR2 FQNEAQ (reference sequence). The CDR3 has 14 amino acids. V was trimmed by 5 bases and J by 3 bases, leaving 13 bases between them. In DNA form, the CDR3 reads TGTGCCAGCAGCCCGAACAGGGATGACTATGGCTACACCTTC. This encodes CASSPNRDDYGYTF.

This chain joins TRBV7-9 and TRBJ1-5; D is unresolved. This CDR3 is built from 15 residues. With 2 bases removed from V and 3 bases from J, the gap between germline ends came to 11 bases. Germline values: CDR1 SEHNR, CDR2 FQNEAQ (reference sequence). The CDR3 sequence: CASSLSSGSNQPQHF. The CDR3, as DNA: TGTGCCAGCAGCTTAAGCTCAGGTTCCAATCAGCCCCAGCATTTT.

The chain uses TRBV7-2 and TRBJ1-3; D is unclear. The CDR3 covers 14 residues. Germline CDR1 reads SGHTA; CDR2 reads FQGNSA. V was cut by 1 base and J by 7 bases, with 11 bases left in between. This chain's CDR3 is CASSLETSVNTIYF. The CDR3 DNA follows: TGTGCCAGCAGCTTAGAGACTTCGGTGAACACCATATATTTT.

The gene calls are TRBV19 and TRBJ2-5; possibly TRBD2 for D (5 bases). CDR3 size: 15 residues. Trimming left V 1 base short and J 1 base short, with 10 bases between. Per the germline V gene, CDR1 is LNHDA and CDR2 is SQIVND (reference sequence). In DNA, the CDR3 is TGTGCCAGTAGTATAGGAGCGGAGCCCCAAGAGACCCAGTACTTC. Translation: CASSIGAEPQETQYF.

For this clone: At one end, the junction sequence differs from germline, possibly due to a read error. The chain combines TRBV7-7 with TRBJ2-1, with 11 bases that match TRBD2. CDR3 size: 13 residues. From germline, CDR1 is SSHAT and CDR2 FNYEAQ (reference sequence). The CDR3, as DNA: TGTGCTAGCAGCTTAGCGGGGGGGAATGAGCAGTTCTTC. It codes for CASSLAGGNEQFF.

The sample holds one count of this clone. CDR3 nucleotide sequence: TGTGCCAGTAGTATAGTAGGAGACACTGAAGCTTTCTTT. It translates to CASSIVGDTEAFF. The V gene is TRBV19, the J gene TRBJ1-1, with D uncertain. CDR1 is LNHDA and CDR2 is SQIVND in the germline V gene (reference sequence). The CDR3 sequence is 13 residues long. V was trimmed by 1 base and J by 3 bases, leaving 6 bases between them.

In its sample, this clone was seen once. The rearrangement uses TRBV5-1 and TRBJ1-1; TRBD1 matches at 9 bases. V shed 4 bases and J 3 bases; nucleotides not matched to a gene: 10. The CDR3 length is 16 residues. Germline CDR1 SGHRS, CDR2 YFSETQ. The CDR3 coding sequence is TGCGCCAGCAGCCCCGGAGGACAGGGGTTGTACACTGAAGCTTTCTTT. Encoded protein: CASSPGGQGLYTEAFF.

Regarding this clone: The same CDR3 also results from other DNA sequences found in this sample. The V call is TRBV19, the J call TRBJ1-6, with 7 bases identical to TRBD1. Per germline, CDR1 LNHDA and CDR2 SQIVND (reference sequence). Trimming removed 2 bases from V and 7 bases from J; junction bases left unmatched: 14. The CDR3 has 18 amino acids. The CDR3 loop reads CASSIRDRNLFPNSPLHF. CDR3 coding DNA: TGTGCCAGTAGTATACGGGACAGAAACCTATTCCCAAATTCACCCCTCCACTTT. Supplemented by reference TRBV19 and TRBJ1-6, the full variable domain reads DGGITQSPKYLFRKEGQNVTLSCEQNLNHDAMYWYRQDPGQGLRLIYYSQIVNDFQKGDIAEGYSVSREKKESFPLTVTSAQKNPTAFYLCASSIRDRNLFPNSPLHFGNGTRLTVT.

The rearrangement links TRBV5-4 to TRBJ1-4; 10 bases fit TRBD1. Trimming removed 5 bases from V and 8 bases from J; junction bases left unmatched: 12. CDR1 SGHNT and CDR2 YYREEE come from the germline V gene (reference sequence). The CDR3 covers 16 residues. Here the CDR3 reads CASSTEPGQGREKLFF. In nucleotides, the CDR3 is TGTGCCAGCAGTACAGAACCGGGACAGGGGCGCGAAAAACTGTTTTTT.

The DNA for the CDR3 is TGCGCCAGCAGCCTCCAGGGGGGCGATCAGCCCCAGCATTTT. Its translation: CASSLQGGDQPQHF. This sequence joins TRBV5-1 and TRBJ1-5; 7 bases are a match to TRBD1. Germline CDR1 is SGHRS and CDR2 is YFSETQ. Trimming cost V 4 bases and J 5 bases; bases outside gene matches: 6. The CDR3 spans 14 residues.